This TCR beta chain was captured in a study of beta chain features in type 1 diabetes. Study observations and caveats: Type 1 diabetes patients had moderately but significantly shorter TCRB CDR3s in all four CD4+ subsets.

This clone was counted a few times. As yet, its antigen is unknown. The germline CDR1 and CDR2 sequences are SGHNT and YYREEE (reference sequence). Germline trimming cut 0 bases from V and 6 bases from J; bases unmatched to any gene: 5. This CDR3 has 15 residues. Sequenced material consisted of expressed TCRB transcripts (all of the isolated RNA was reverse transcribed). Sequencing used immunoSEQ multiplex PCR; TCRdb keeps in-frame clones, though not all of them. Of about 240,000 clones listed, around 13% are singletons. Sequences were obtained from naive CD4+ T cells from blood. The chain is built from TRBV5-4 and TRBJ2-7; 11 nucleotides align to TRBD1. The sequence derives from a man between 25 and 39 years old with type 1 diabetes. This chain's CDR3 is CASSLARTGGSEQYF. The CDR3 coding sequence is TGTGCCAGCAGCTTGGCCCGGACAGGGGGCTCCGAGCAGTACTTC.